Presented here are 2 T cell receptor beta chains from one specimen sequenced in a study of T cell responses to AZD1222 COVID-19 vaccine. TCRdb's table, derived via immunoSEQ multiplex PCR, lists solely in-frame clones and lacks some. The data show around 100,000 clones, 80% to 95% seen once. The specimen comprised peripheral blood, sampled on day 0 of AZD1222 vaccination. These TCRs come from an adult in good health.

The V and J genes are TRBV5-1 and TRBJ1-1, with unresolved D. The CDR3 covers 11 residues. V lost 3 bases and J lost 1, with 1 base in between. Germline V lookup: CDR1 SGHRS, CDR2 YFSETQ. This CDR3 is CASSSNTEAFF. CDR3 coding DNA: TGCGCCAGCAGCTCGAACACTGAAGCTTTCTTT.

The chain uses TRBV5-1 and TRBJ2-1; 11 bases align to TRBD2. The length of the CDR3 is 15 residues. The V gene's germline CDR1 is SGHRS and CDR2 YFSETQ. The trim removed 0 bases at V and 7 bases at J, leaving 3 bases unmatched. The CDR3 reads CASSLGLAGFNEQFF. CDR3 nucleotides: TGCGCCAGCAGCTTGGGACTAGCGGGATTTAATGAGCAGTTCTTC. Filled out from reference TRBV5-1 and TRBJ2-1, the complete variable domain reads KAGVTQTPRYLIKTRGQQVTLSCSPISGHRSVSWYQQTPGQGLQFLFEYFSETQRNKGNFPGRFSGRQFSNSRSEMNVSTLELGDSALYLCASSLGLAGFNEQFFGPGTRLTVL.